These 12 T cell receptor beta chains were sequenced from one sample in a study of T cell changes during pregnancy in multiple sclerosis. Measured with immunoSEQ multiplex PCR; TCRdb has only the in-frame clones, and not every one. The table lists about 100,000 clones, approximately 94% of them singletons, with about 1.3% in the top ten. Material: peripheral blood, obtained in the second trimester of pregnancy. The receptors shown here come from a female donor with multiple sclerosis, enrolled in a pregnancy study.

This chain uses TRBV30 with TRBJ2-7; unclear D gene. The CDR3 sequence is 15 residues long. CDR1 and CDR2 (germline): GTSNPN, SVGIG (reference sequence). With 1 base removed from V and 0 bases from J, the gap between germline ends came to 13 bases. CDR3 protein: CAWSAPYPSSYEQYF. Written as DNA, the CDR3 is TGTGCCTGGAGTGCTCCTTACCCGAGCTCCTACGAGCAGTACTTC.

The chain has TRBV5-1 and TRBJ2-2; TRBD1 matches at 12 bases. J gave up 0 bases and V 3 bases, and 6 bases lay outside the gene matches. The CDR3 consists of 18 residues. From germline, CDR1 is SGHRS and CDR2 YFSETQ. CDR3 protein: CASSSTGQGAANTGELFF. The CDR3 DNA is TGCGCCAGCAGCTCAACGGGACAGGGGGCAGCGAACACCGGGGAGCTGTTTTTT.

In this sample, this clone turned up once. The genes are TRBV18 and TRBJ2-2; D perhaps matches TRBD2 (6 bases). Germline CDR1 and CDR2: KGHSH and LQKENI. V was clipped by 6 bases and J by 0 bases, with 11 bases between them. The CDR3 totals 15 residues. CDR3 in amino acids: CASSPGTANTGELFF. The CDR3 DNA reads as TGTGCCAGCTCTCCCGGGACTGCGAACACCGGGGAGCTGTTTTTT.

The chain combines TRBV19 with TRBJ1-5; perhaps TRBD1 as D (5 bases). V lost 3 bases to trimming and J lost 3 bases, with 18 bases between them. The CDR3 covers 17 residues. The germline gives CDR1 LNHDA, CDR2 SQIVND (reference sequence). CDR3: CASSIGSGGGDNQPQHF. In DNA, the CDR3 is TGTGCCAGTAGTATCGGCAGCGGGGGTGGGGACAATCAGCCCCAGCATTTT.

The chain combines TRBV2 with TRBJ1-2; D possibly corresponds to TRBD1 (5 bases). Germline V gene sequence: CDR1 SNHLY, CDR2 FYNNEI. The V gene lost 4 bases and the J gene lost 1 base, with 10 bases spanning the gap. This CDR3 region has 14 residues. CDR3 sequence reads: CASSAPGDNYGYTF. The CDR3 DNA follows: TGTGCCAGCAGTGCCCCGGGGGATAACTATGGCTACACCTTC.

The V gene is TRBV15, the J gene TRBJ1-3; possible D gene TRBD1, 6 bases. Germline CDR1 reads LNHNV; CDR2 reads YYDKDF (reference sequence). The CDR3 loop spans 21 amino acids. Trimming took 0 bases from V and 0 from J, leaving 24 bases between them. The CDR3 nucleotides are TGTGCCACCAGCAGAGATCCTGTGTGGTCAGGGGCCGAACCCTCTGGAAACACCATATATTTT. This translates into CATSRDPVWSGAEPSGNTIYF.

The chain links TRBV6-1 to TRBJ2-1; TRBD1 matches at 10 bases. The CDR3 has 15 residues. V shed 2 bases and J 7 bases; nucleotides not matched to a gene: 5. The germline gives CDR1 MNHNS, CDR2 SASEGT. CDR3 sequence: CASSERDRGVNEQFF. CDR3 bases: TGTGCCAGCAGTGAAAGGGACAGGGGAGTTAATGAGCAGTTCTTC.

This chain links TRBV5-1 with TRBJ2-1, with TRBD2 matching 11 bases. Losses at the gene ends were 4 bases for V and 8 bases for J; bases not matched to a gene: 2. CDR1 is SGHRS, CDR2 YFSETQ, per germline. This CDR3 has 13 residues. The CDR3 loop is CASSPLAGDEQFF. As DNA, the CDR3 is TGCGCCAGCAGCCCACTAGCGGGGGATGAGCAGTTCTTC. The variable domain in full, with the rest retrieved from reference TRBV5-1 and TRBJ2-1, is KAGVTQTPRYLIKTRGQQVTLSCSPISGHRSVSWYQQTPGQGLQFLFEYFSETQRNKGNFPGRFSGRQFSNSRSEMNVSTLELGDSALYLCASSPLAGDEQFFGPGTRLTVL.

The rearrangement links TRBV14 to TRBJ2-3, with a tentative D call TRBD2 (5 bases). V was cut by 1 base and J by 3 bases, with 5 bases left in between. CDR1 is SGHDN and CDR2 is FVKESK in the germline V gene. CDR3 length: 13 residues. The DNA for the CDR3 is TGTGCCAGCAGCCAAGGGGAGACAGATACGCAGTATTTT. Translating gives CASSQGETDTQYF. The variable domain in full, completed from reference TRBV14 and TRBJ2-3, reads EAGVTQFPSHSVIEKGQTVTLRCDPISGHDNLYWYRRVMGKEIKFLLHFVKESKQDESGMPNNRFLAERTGGTYSTLKVQPAELEDSGVYFCASSQGETDTQYFGPGTRLTVL.

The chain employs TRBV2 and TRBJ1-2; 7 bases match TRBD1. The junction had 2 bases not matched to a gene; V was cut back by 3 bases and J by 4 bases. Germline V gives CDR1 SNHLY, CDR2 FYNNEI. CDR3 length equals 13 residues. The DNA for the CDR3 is TGTGCCAGCAGTGATAGGACAGGCTATGGCTACACCTTC. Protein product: CASSDRTGYGYTF.

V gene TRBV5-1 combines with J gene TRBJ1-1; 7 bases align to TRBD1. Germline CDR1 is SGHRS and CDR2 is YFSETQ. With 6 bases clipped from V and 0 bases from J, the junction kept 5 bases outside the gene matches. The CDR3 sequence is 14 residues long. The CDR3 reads CASNRGPMNTEAFF. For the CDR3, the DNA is TGCGCCAGCAACAGGGGTCCCATGAACACTGAAGCTTTCTTT.

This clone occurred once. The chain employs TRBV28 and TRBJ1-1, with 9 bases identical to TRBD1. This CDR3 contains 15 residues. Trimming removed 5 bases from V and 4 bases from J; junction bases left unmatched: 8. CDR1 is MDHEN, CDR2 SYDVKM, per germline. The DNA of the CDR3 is TGTGCCAGCAGTCCACACAGGGGGCGCGGCACTGAAGCTTTCTTT. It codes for CASSPHRGRGTEAFF.